The 5 T cell receptor beta chains below all came from one sample that was sequenced in a study of cytomegalovirus exposure and HLA in healthy donors. PCR amplification relied on 60 Vbeta primers (plus 13 Jbeta primers). Data came from immunoSEQ multiplex PCR; TCRdb stores just in-frame clones and leaves some out. In the table there are about 260,000 clones, approximately 85% of which are singletons. Sequenced material: PBMCs. These receptors came from a middle-aged woman in good health and CMV-seropositive.

The chain carries TRBV27 and TRBJ2-3; 8 bases are shared with TRBD2. Trimming removed 7 bases from V and 3 bases from J; junction bases left unmatched: 9. Germline values: CDR1 MNHEY, CDR2 SMNVEV (reference sequence). The CDR3 sequence is 15 residues long. CDR3: CASNPGLEGTDTQYF. CDR3 nucleotides: TGTGCCAGCAACCCGGGACTAGAAGGGACAGATACGCAGTATTTT.

The gene calls are TRBV2 and TRBJ2-3; 10 bases fit TRBD2. From germline, CDR1 is SNHLY and CDR2 FYNNEI. The CDR3 covers 16 residues. The J segment lost 4 bases and the V segment lost 6 bases, leaving 10 bases of the junction unmatched. CDR3 nucleotide sequence: TGTGCCAGCAGCGCTCTAACTAGCGGGATCGCAGATACGCAGTATTTT. Translation gives CASSALTSGIADTQYF.

The V gene is TRBV30, the J gene TRBJ1-5; 7 nucleotides match TRBD1. CDR3 length: 14 amino acids. V shed 2 bases and J 2 bases; nucleotides not matched to a gene: 3. The germline gives CDR1 GTSNPN, CDR2 SVGIG (reference sequence). In DNA form, the CDR3 reads TGTGCCTGGAGTCCTGGACAGGGCAATCAGCCCCAGCATTTT. Translation: CAWSPGQGNQPQHF.

This chain links TRBV11-2 with TRBJ2-3, with TRBD2 identical over 11 bases. The V segment lost 5 bases and the J segment 5 bases; nucleotides outside the gene matches: 9. Germline lookup yields CDR1 SGHAT and CDR2 FQNNGV. The CDR3 is 16 residues long. This CDR3 reads CASSPLVGTSGDTQYF. The CDR3 DNA reads TGTGCCAGCAGCCCCCTCGTAGGGACTAGCGGAGATACGCAGTATTTT.

The chain combines TRBV19 with TRBJ1-5, with a tentative D call TRBD1 (6 bases). Germline CDR1 reads LNHDA; CDR2 reads SQIVND (reference sequence). The V end lost 5 bases, the J end lost 5 bases, and 13 bases lay between the germline ends. CDR3 length equals 14 residues. CDR3 DNA sequence: TGTGCCAGTAGTGCCAGGGGCCACGATCAGCCCCAGCATTTT. Translated, it gives CASSARGHDQPQHF. Filled out from reference TRBV19 and TRBJ1-5, the complete variable domain reads DGGITQSPKYLFRKEGQNVTLSCEQNLNHDAMYWYRQDPGQGLRLIYYSQIVNDFQKGDIAEGYSVSREKKESFPLTVTSAQKNPTAFYLCASSARGHDQPQHFGDGTRLSIL.